Following are 2 T cell receptor beta chains from one sample sequenced in a study of T cell responses to AZD1222 COVID-19 vaccine. The method was immunoSEQ multiplex PCR; TCRdb's version includes in-frame clones alone and lacks a portion of them. The sample holds more than 110,000 clones, 80% to 95% seen once. The sample here was peripheral blood, taken on day 0 of AZD1222 vaccination. Receptors originate from an adult in good health.

The rearrangement uses TRBV7-8 and TRBJ1-1, with a weak D call TRBD1 (5 bases). The V end lost 5 bases, the J end lost 4 bases, and 11 bases lay between the germline ends. Germline loops: CDR1 SGHVS, CDR2 FQNEAQ. This CDR3 has 13 residues. The chain's CDR3 is CASSLTVSTEAFF. The CDR3 nucleotides read TGTGCCAGCAGCCTGACAGTAAGCACTGAAGCTTTCTTT.

The rearrangement uses TRBV6-5 and TRBJ2-1, with 8 bases that match TRBD1. Germline values: CDR1 MNHEY, CDR2 SVGAGI. V dropped 10 bases and J dropped 6; count of bases not matched to a gene: 8. The CDR3 covers 13 residues. Here the CDR3 reads CATTGGASNEQFF. The CDR3 nucleotides read TGTGCCACCACAGGGGGTGCAAGCAATGAGCAGTTCTTC.